This TCR beta chain was identified in a study of blood T cell repertoires in COVID-19. Study information: The United States, Italy and Spain provided the acute and convalescent COVID-19 samples. Sample material is recorded as cDNA or gDNA derived from T cells, B-cell-depleted T cells, or PBMCs.

Method: immunoSEQ multiplex PCR; TCRdb's copy keeps in-frame clones and lacks some. The profile shows around 250,000 clones, approximately 83% of them singletons. Germline loops: CDR1 MNHEY, CDR2 SVGAGI. The CDR3 sequence is 14 residues long. V lost 6 bases and J lost 4, with 13 bases in between. Cohort 3 donors were reported recovered after two negative PCRs, clearance, or symptom resolution. The specimen was PBMCs or T cells enriched from blood (not recorded which). This chain joins TRBV6-5 and TRBJ1-3; D perhaps matches TRBD1 (6 bases). This TCR was sampled from a woman in her forties or fifties who had recovered from COVID-19. This CDR3 is CASSPTGFGNTIYF. The CDR3 DNA follows: TGTGCCAGCAGCCCCACAGGGTTCGGAAACACCATATATTTT.